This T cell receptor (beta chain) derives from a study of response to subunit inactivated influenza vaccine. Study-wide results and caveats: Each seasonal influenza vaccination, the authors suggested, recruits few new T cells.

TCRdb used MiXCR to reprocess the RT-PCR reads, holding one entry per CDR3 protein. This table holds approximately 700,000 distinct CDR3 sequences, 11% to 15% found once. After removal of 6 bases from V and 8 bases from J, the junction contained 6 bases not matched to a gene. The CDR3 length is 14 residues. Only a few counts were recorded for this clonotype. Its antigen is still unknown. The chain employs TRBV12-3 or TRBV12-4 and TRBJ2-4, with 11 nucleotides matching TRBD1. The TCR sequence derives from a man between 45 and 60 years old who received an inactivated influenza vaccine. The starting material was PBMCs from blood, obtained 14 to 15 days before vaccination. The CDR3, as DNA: TGTGCCAGCAGCAGGACAGGGGGCTTATACATTCAGTACTTC. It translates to CASSRTGGLYIQYF.